These 30 T cell receptor beta chains were all obtained from the same sample, sequenced in a study of blood T cell repertoires in COVID-19. The assay was immunoSEQ multiplex PCR, and TCRdb's table has in-frame clones only and misses some. The sample has 250,000 to 350,000 clones, roughly nine tenths seen once. Sequences were obtained from peripheral blood. Receptors were obtained from a woman in her forties who had recovered from COVID-19.

V gene TRBV10-3 combines with J gene TRBJ2-1, with a tentative D call TRBD2 (5 bases). The CDR3 is 13 amino acids. The V gene lost 6 bases and the J gene lost 5 bases, with 11 bases spanning the gap. Germline CDR1 is ENHRY and CDR2 is SYGVKD. DNA of the CDR3: TGTGCCATCAGGGCTAGCCCAAACAATGAGCAGTTCTTC. Protein product: CAIRASPNNEQFF.

The chain employs TRBV5-1 and TRBJ2-3; no clear D. Trimming took off 0 bases at V and 1 base at J, with 6 bases between the two ends. The CDR3 is made up of 14 amino acids. Germline CDR1 is SGHRS and CDR2 is YFSETQ. The CDR3 reads CASSLALGTDTQYF. The DNA of the CDR3 is TGCGCCAGCAGCTTGGCGTTAGGCACAGATACGCAGTATTTT.

V usage is TRBV7-9 and J usage is TRBJ2-5; TRBD2 aligns across 9 bases. The CDR3 has 16 amino acids. From germline, CDR1 is SEHNR and CDR2 FQNEAQ (reference sequence). Trimming cost V 3 bases and J 5 bases; bases outside gene matches: 10. The CDR3 DNA follows: TGTGCCAGCAGCTTTCCCCCCCGCGGGAGGGGTGAGACCCAGTACTTC. This encodes CASSFPPRGRGETQYF.

CDR3 bases: TGTGCCAGCAGCCCATTCACAGGGTTGGAGACCCAGTACTTC. This sequence encodes CASSPFTGLETQYF. This chain connects TRBV2 to TRBJ2-5, with D possibly matching TRBD1 (6 bases). V was trimmed by 6 bases and J by 5 bases, leaving 16 bases between them. Per germline, CDR1 SNHLY and CDR2 FYNNEI. This CDR3 spans 14 amino acids.

This rearrangement joins TRBV5-1 to TRBJ2-1; 10 nucleotides match TRBD1. Unmatched junction bases numbered 10, after V lost 4 bases and J lost 9 bases. In germline, CDR1 is SGHRS, CDR2 YFSETQ. The CDR3 has 15 amino acids. CDR3 residues: CASSQTGQGIGEQFF. The CDR3, as DNA: TGCGCCAGCAGCCAAACGGGACAGGGGATAGGTGAGCAGTTCTTC.

This clone has only a few counts. The chain has TRBV3-1 (or the pseudogene TRBV3-2) and TRBJ2-7; 12 positions match TRBD1. The germline V gene encodes CDR1 LGHDT and CDR2 YNNKEL (reference sequence). The CDR3 runs to 17 residues. J was trimmed by 0 bases and V by 3 bases; bases with no gene match: 6. The chain's CDR3 is CASSHPGQGASSYEQYF. The DNA of the CDR3 is TGTGCCAGCAGCCACCCGGGACAGGGGGCGAGCTCCTACGAGCAGTACTTC.

The gene calls are TRBV27 and TRBJ2-3, with TRBD2 as a possible D gene (5 bases). CDR1 and CDR2 from the germline V gene are MNHEY and SMNVEV (reference sequence). V shed 2 bases and J shed 5 bases, with 20 bases lying between them. CDR3 length: 17 residues. In nucleotides, the CDR3 is TGTGCCAGCAGTTTAGAAGGCGGACGATACGCGGGAGATACGCAGTATTTT. Translation gives CASSLEGGRYAGDTQYF.

This chain uses TRBV3-1 (or the pseudogene TRBV3-2) with TRBJ2-7, with 8 bases fitting TRBD2. Germline lookup yields CDR1 LGHDT and CDR2 YNNKEL (reference sequence). The length of the CDR3 is 15 residues. V gave up 4 bases and J gave up 2 bases; unmatched junction bases: 7. CDR3 residues: CASSPAGGGPYEQYF. In nucleotides, the CDR3 is TGTGCCAGCAGCCCAGCCGGGGGGGGCCCCTACGAGCAGTACTTC.

J is TRBJ1-2 and V is TRBV5-1, with no clear D. Germline CDR1 is SGHRS and CDR2 is YFSETQ. The CDR3 is made up of 16 amino acids. Trimming left V 0 bases short and J 2 bases short, with 14 bases between. CDR3 loop: CASSLAVRQENYGYTF. The CDR3 DNA sequence: TGCGCCAGCAGCTTGGCCGTAAGACAAGAAAACTATGGCTACACCTTC.

The V gene is TRBV5-1, the J gene TRBJ1-5, with 7 bases that match TRBD1. CDR1 and CDR2 (germline): SGHRS, YFSETQ. Losses at the gene ends were 6 bases for V and 0 bases for J; bases not matched to a gene: 15. This CDR3 spans 18 amino acids. CDR3 in amino acids: CASIHISRGQSSNQPQHF. The DNA of the CDR3 is TGCGCCAGCATACATATTAGTCGGGGACAGAGTAGCAATCAGCCCCAGCATTTT.

V is TRBV5-4 and J is TRBJ1-2; D gene uncertain. This CDR3 region has 15 residues. The germline V and J ends were trimmed by 1 base and 4 bases, with 14 bases remaining between them. Germline V gives CDR1 SGHNT, CDR2 YYREEE (reference sequence). The CDR3 sequence: CASSLWAASIYGYTF. CDR3 nucleotides: TGTGCCAGCAGCTTGTGGGCAGCCTCTATCTATGGCTACACCTTC.

The table lists this clone with a few counts. The rearrangement uses TRBV7-9 and TRBJ1-5, with D perhaps TRBD1 (5 bases). The V and J ends lost 3 bases and 3 bases respectively, with 9 bases between them. Per germline, CDR1 SEHNR and CDR2 FQNEAQ (reference sequence). The CDR3 is made up of 14 amino acids. The CDR3 here is CASSLQGANQPQHF. The CDR3 DNA follows: TGTGCCAGCAGCTTGCAGGGCGCCAATCAGCCCCAGCATTTT.

The rearrangement uses TRBV5-5 and TRBJ2-3; 9 bases map to TRBD2. The ends lost 4 bases at V and 0 bases at J; junction bases unmatched: 3. The CDR3 extends over 15 amino acids. The germline CDR1 and CDR2 sequences are SGHKS and YYEKEE (reference sequence). The CDR3 DNA follows: TGTGCCAGCAGCCCTAGCGGGACTAGCACAGATACGCAGTATTTT. Its protein is CASSPSGTSTDTQYF. The full variable domain, in which reference TRBV5-5 and TRBJ2-3 provide the parts outside the CDR3, is DAGVTQSPTHLIKTRGQQVTLRCSPISGHKSVSWYQQVLGQGPQFIFQYYEKEERGRGNFPDRFSARQFPNYSSELNVNALLLGDSALYLCASSPSGTSTDTQYFGPGTRLTVL.

The genes are TRBV15 and TRBJ1-2, with a possible D match to TRBD1 (6 bases). Germline V lookup: CDR1 LNHNV, CDR2 YYDKDF (reference sequence). This CDR3 comprises 16 residues. The V end lost 0 bases, the J end lost 6 bases, and 17 bases lay between the germline ends. CDR3 loop: CATSRDSWQGLDGYTF. DNA for the CDR3: TGTGCCACCAGCAGAGATAGTTGGCAGGGGCTGGATGGCTACACCTTC.

The chain couples TRBV5-1 to TRBJ2-5; the match to TRBD1 covers 9 bases. V gave up 4 bases and J gave up 4 bases; unmatched junction bases: 8. This CDR3 comprises 15 residues. CDR1 SGHRS and CDR2 YFSETQ come from the germline V gene. The CDR3 protein is CASSLEGQGGETQYF. DNA of the CDR3: TGCGCCAGCAGCCTCGAGGGACAGGGCGGAGAGACCCAGTACTTC.

This chain joins TRBV2 and TRBJ2-2; a weak D match, TRBD2 (6 bases). CDR1 SNHLY and CDR2 FYNNEI come from the germline V gene. This CDR3 has 13 amino acids. V lost 4 bases to trimming and J lost 3 bases, with 6 bases between them. The CDR3 DNA sequence: TGTGCCAGCAGTGCGGGGGACACCGGGGAGCTGTTTTTT. Encoded protein: CASSAGDTGELFF.

V is TRBV5-6 and J is TRBJ2-1, with TRBD2 matching 14 bases. This CDR3 contains 15 residues. CDR1 SGHDT and CDR2 YYEEEE come from the germline V gene. With V trimmed by 4 bases and J by 6 bases, 3 bases remained unmatched. CDR3 bases: TGTGCCAGCAGCGTGGGACTAGCGGGAGTCAATGAGCAGTTCTTC. Amino acid sequence: CASSVGLAGVNEQFF. The whole variable domain, filled in from reference TRBV5-6 and TRBJ2-1, reads DAGVTQSPTHLIKTRGQQVTLRCSPKSGHDTVSWYQQALGQGPQFIFQYYEEEERQRGNFPDRFSGHQFPNYSSELNVNALLLGDSALYLCASSVGLAGVNEQFFGPGTRLTVL.

This clone was picked up a small number of times. The chain joins TRBV18 to TRBJ2-7, with 10 bases aligning to TRBD2. CDR1 and CDR2 from the germline V gene are KGHSH and LQKENI. After removal of 6 bases from V and 7 bases from J, the junction contained 9 bases not matched to a gene. The CDR3 is 14 amino acids. CDR3 coding DNA: TGTGCCAGCTCCTCAGCGGGAGGGCCCCAAGAGCAGTACTTC. Amino acid sequence: CASSSAGGPQEQYF.

The J gene is TRBJ2-7, the V gene TRBV5-6, with D possibly being TRBD1 (6 bases). Germline CDR1 SGHDT, CDR2 YYEEEE. V was cut by 9 bases and J by 4 bases, with 8 bases left in between. The CDR3 spans 10 residues. CDR3 sequence: CAKGEYEQYF. The CDR3 region has the DNA TGTGCCAAGGGGGAGTACGAGCAGTACTTC.

This clone was seen just once. The chain combines TRBV10-3 with TRBJ2-7; tentatively, D is TRBD2 (5 bases). CDR1 and CDR2 from the germline V gene are ENHRY and SYGVKD. V was pared by 8 bases and J by 0 bases, with 11 bases between. This CDR3 has 13 residues. CDR3 in amino acids: CAICPDSSYEQYF. DNA of the CDR3: TGTGCCATCTGTCCGGACTCCTCCTACGAGCAGTACTTC.

This clone has a handful of counts. The J gene is TRBJ2-1, the V gene TRBV7-6; 10 positions match TRBD2. Germline V gene data show CDR1 as SGHVS and CDR2 as FNYEAQ. The V segment lost 1 base and the J segment 0 bases; nucleotides outside the gene matches: 0. This CDR3 comprises 16 residues. CDR3 sequence (DNA): TGTGCCAGCAGCTTAGGGACTAGCGGCTCCTACAATGAGCAGTTCTTC. Translated: CASSLGTSGSYNEQFF.

The chain's CDR3 is CASGHPPSYEQYF. The CDR3 DNA is TGTGCCAGCGGCCATCCCCCCTCCTACGAGCAGTACTTC. The chain recombines TRBV11-2 with TRBJ2-7; no definite D call. This CDR3 spans 13 amino acids. V was trimmed by 8 bases and J by 0 bases, leaving 11 bases between them. In germline, CDR1 is SGHAT, CDR2 FQNNGV.

V and J are TRBV5-1 and TRBJ2-3, with 7 bases lining up with TRBD1. The CDR3 extends over 15 amino acids. The J segment lost 5 bases and the V segment lost 3 bases, leaving 9 bases of the junction unmatched. Germline V gene data show CDR1 as SGHRS and CDR2 as YFSETQ. Here the CDR3 DNA reads TGCGCCAGCAGCTCCTCCGGGACAGCGAAAGATACGCAGTATTTT. As protein: CASSSSGTAKDTQYF.

The chain has TRBV6-5 and TRBJ1-1; D is possibly TRBD1 (5 bases). Germline loops: CDR1 MNHEY, CDR2 SVGAGI. With 0 bases removed from V and 0 bases from J, the gap between germline ends came to 11 bases. The CDR3 is made up of 16 amino acids. CDR3 protein: CASSYSRGSVNTEAFF. In nucleotides, the CDR3 is TGTGCCAGCAGTTACTCGCGGGGGTCTGTGAACACTGAAGCTTTCTTT.

The CDR3 DNA reads as TGTGCCAGCAGCTCGGGACAGGGCGGTGGAAACACCATATATTTT. It encodes CASSSGQGGGNTIYF. The rearrangement links TRBV7-2 to TRBJ1-3; 9 bases are a match to TRBD1. Germline V gene sequence: CDR1 SGHTA, CDR2 FQGNSA. The V segment lost 4 bases and the J segment 3 bases; nucleotides outside the gene matches: 4. CDR3 length: 15 amino acids.

The rearrangement links TRBV19 to TRBJ2-1; TRBD2 aligns across 9 bases. In germline, CDR1 is LNHDA, CDR2 SQIVND (reference sequence). V trimming: 1 base; J trimming: 9 bases; junction bases outside the gene matches: 13. The CDR3 is 17 residues long. CDR3 in DNA: TGTGCCAGTAGTATAGCTGGAGGTAGCGGGAGTTCGAGTGAGCAGTTCTTC. Translation gives CASSIAGGSGSSSEQFF.

This clone was detected a few times. The DNA of the CDR3 is TGCAGCGGGGCCCCCAGCTCTGGAAACACCATATATTTT. Translating it yields CSGAPSSGNTIYF. V gene TRBV29-1 combines with J gene TRBJ1-3; no definite D call. The V gene's germline CDR1 is SQVTM and CDR2 ANQGSEA. This CDR3 has 13 amino acids. Trimming removed 7 bases from V and 0 bases from J, with 10 bases in between.

This clone is termed medium-sized. The chain couples TRBV7-9 to TRBJ1-1; no clear D gene. V was shortened by 6 bases and J by 3 bases, with 11 bases between the two germline ends. The CDR3 length is 13 residues. Looked up from germline, CDR1 is SEHNR and CDR2 is FQNEAQ (reference sequence). The CDR3 protein is CASRRLTDTEAFF. For the CDR3, the DNA is TGTGCCAGCAGGCGTCTCACGGACACTGAAGCTTTCTTT.

This chain joins TRBV7-9 and TRBJ1-1, with TRBD1 matching over 9 bases. CDR1 is SEHNR and CDR2 is FQNEAQ in the germline V gene (reference sequence). With 6 bases clipped from V and 11 bases from J, the junction kept 19 bases outside the gene matches. The CDR3 has 16 amino acids. The CDR3 coding sequence is TGTGCCAGCAGGCCTCCCGGACAGGGGCTCCTCGGAAGCGCTTTCTTT. Translated, it gives CASRPPGQGLLGSAFF.

The gene calls are TRBV18 and TRBJ1-2; TRBD1 agrees at 7 bases. Germline V CDR1 and CDR2: KGHSH, LQKENI. V lost 2 bases and J lost 8; bases outside the gene matches: 8. This CDR3 spans 14 amino acids. CDR3 DNA: TGTGCCAGCTCACCAGCCAGGCAGGGGGAAGGCTACACCTTC. It encodes CASSPARQGEGYTF. The variable domain in full, with the rest retrieved from reference TRBV18 and TRBJ1-2, is NAGVMQNPRHLVRRRGQEARLRCSPMKGHSHVYWYRQLPEEGLKFMVYLQKENIIDESGMPKERFSAEFPKEGPSILRIQQVVRGDSAAYFCASSPARQGEGYTFGSGTRLTVV.